This T cell receptor (beta chain) was found in a study of blood T cell repertoires in COVID-19 (dated by TCRdb to between 2020 and 2021). Describing the broader study: Collaborator samples came from the United States, Italy and Spain and covered acute and convalescent phases of COVID-19. The dataset comprised deeply sampled blood TCRbeta repertoires from subjects exposed to, actively infected with, or recovered from COVID-19. Sample metadata almost always included a de-identified subject ID, COVID-19 status, age in years and sex. A freely available public database, intended as a resource for researchers studying the immune response to SARS-CoV-2, is where the repertoires were released. Where available, HLA class I and class II types were taken from metadata supplied by the sample provider and were not determined by assay-based typing. The prospective study material was composed of cDNA or gDNA derived from T cells, B-cell-depleted T cells, or PBMCs. The samples were drawn from the first 160 participants of the ongoing ImmuneRACE study and from roughly 1,300 subjects provided by 6 global collaborators. Here is what the overall study found, with its caveats: The amount of clinical and demographic metadata varied by source and participant and was provided uncurated.

Remarks on this clone: Its binding antigen is unknown. Nothing much larger sits one base from this clone, and base qualities are not available.

Collaborating institutions collected whole blood in K2EDTA tubes following their own protocols. Collaborator samples were shipped for TCRbeta analysis as frozen whole blood, isolated PBMCs, or DNA extracted from either sample type. Its CDR3 holds 15 amino acids, cysteine through phenylalanine. The kept DNA is CDR3 alone, 45 bases in frame from the first base. CDR1 and CDR2 are read off the germline V gene as SGHAT and FQNNGV. V lost 6 bases and J lost 2 bases; the stretch between them is 17 bases long. The immunoSEQ Assay, a bias-controlled multiplex PCR, was used to amplify TCRbeta CDR3 regions from genomic DNA. The source study handled its data this way. Nucleated cell counts per sample were estimated from amplification of reference gene primers within the assay. To quantify the absolute abundance of each unique TCRbeta CDR3 rearrangement, sequence reads were collapsed and filtered. For each sample, productive Simpson clonality was calculated by taking the square root of Simpson's diversity index across productive rearrangements. The table comes from immuneACCESS by way of TCRdb, which keeps in-frame sequences with V and J called. Part of the clones is missing from these tables; in studies checked, under half for an unresolved V gene and the rest for unknown reasons. V, J and clone size reflect that table, while D and trimming were determined from the DNA. The sample includes roughly 110,000 clones, with 80% to 90% observed a single time. About 18% of the sample is in the top ten clones.

The chain links TRBV11-2 with TRBJ2-7; the D gene is perhaps TRBD2, from 6 matching bases. This receptor was obtained from a human donor with acute or convalescent COVID-19. The donor label of this sample is uncertain. The source material was peripheral blood. CDR3 loop: CASREDGSIAYEQYF. Here is the DNA: TGTGCCAGCAGGGAAGACGGGAGTATAGCCTACGAGCAGTACTTC.